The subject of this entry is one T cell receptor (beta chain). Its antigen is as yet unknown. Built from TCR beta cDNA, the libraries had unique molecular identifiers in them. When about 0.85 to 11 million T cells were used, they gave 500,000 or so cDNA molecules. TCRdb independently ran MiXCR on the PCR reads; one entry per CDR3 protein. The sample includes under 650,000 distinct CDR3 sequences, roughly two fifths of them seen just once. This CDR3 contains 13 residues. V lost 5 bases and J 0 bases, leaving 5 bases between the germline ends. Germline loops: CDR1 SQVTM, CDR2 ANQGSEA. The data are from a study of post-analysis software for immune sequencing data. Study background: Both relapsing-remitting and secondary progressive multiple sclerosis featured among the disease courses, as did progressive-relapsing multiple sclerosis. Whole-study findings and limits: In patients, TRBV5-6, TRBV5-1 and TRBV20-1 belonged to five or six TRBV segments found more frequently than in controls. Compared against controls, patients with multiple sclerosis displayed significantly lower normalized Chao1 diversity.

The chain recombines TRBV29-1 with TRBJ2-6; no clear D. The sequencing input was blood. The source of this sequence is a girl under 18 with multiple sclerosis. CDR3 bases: TGCAGCGTTAAAAACTCTGGGGCCAACGTCCTGACTTTC. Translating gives CSVKNSGANVLTF.